The clone carrying this TCR beta chain appeared a single time. The antigen remains unidentified. The entry originates in a study of T cell responses to AZD1222 COVID-19 vaccine. Overall study findings and caveats: Spike was spanned by vaccine-associated CD4 TCRs, which were dominant at 160-218 and 743-854. Compared with day 0, the breadth and depth of the Spike-specific TCR repertoire rose significantly after two doses of AZD1222. No day 14 peak samples; only post-peak repertoires were characterized.

Clones were sequenced by immunoSEQ multiplex PCR, and TCRdb holds only the in-frame ones, with some missing. The table records 95,000 to 150,000 clones, approximately 84% of them present only once. CDR1 and CDR2 (germline): MNHEY, SMNVEV (reference sequence). V shed 6 bases, J shed 3 bases, and the junction held 7 bases outside the gene matches. This CDR3 region has 15 residues. Material: peripheral blood, obtained on day 0 of AZD1222 vaccination. This chain joins TRBV27 and TRBJ2-7; TRBD1 matches at 11 bases. The source is an adult in good health. In DNA form, the CDR3 reads TGTGCCAGCAGCTTAGGACAGGGGGCCCTCTACGAGCAGTACTTC. It is translated as CASSLGQGALYEQYF.